One sample yielded the 30 T cell receptor beta chains listed below, sequenced in a study of cytomegalovirus exposure and HLA in healthy donors. The primer mix had 60 Vbeta and 13 Jbeta primers. Sequencing used immunoSEQ multiplex PCR; TCRdb keeps in-frame clones, though not all of them. Of roughly 180,000 clones listed, roughly 80% are singletons. Specimen: PBMCs. The receptors here all came from a man under 40 in good health and CMV-seropositive.

V gene TRBV9 combines with J gene TRBJ2-3; 8 nucleotides match TRBD1. The V segment lost 4 bases and the J segment 4 bases; nucleotides outside the gene matches: 11. This CDR3 is built from 16 residues. CDR1 and CDR2 from the germline V gene are SGDLS and YYNGEE. CDR3 sequence (DNA): TGTGCCAGCAGCCTCTTAGCCGGACAGGGTCCAGATACGCAGTATTTT. Its protein product is CASSLLAGQGPDTQYF.

This clone was detected a few times. This chain uses TRBV20-1 with TRBJ1-2, with D uncertain. Germline loops: CDR1 DFQATT, CDR2 SNEGSKA (reference sequence). CDR3 length: 11 amino acids. Trimming cost V 1 base and J 5 bases, with 5 bases left between them. The chain's CDR3 is CSARVRYGYTF. CDR3 coding DNA: TGCAGTGCTAGAGTGAGGTATGGCTACACCTTC.

The V gene is TRBV19, the J gene TRBJ1-4, with a weak D call TRBD1 (5 bases). Trimming took off 4 bases at V and 8 bases at J, with 17 bases between the two ends. CDR3 length: 15 amino acids. CDR1 LNHDA and CDR2 SQIVND come from the germline V gene (reference sequence). CDR3 nucleotide sequence: TGTGCCAGTAGTAACCCCAAGGGGACTCTAGAAAAACTGTTTTTT. It translates to CASSNPKGTLEKLFF.

The rearrangement joins TRBV9 to TRBJ1-3; TRBD1 agrees at 8 bases. Germline V CDR1 and CDR2: SGDLS, YYNGEE. J was trimmed by 2 bases and V by 3 bases; bases with no gene match: 1. CDR3 length: 14 amino acids. As DNA, the CDR3 is TGTGCCAGCAGCGCGACAGGGGCTGGAAACACCATATATTTT. It codes for CASSATGAGNTIYF. Combining the CDR3 with reference TRBV9 and TRBJ1-3 gives the whole variable domain DSGVTQTPKHLITATGQRVTLRCSPRSGDLSVYWYQQSLDQGLQFLIQYYNGEERAKGNILERFSAQQFPDLHSELNLSSLELGDSALYFCASSATGAGNTIYFGEGSWLTVV.

The chain recombines TRBV6-5 with TRBJ2-5, with 9 bases identical to TRBD2. The assigned J gene may be wrong: the sequence end matches TRBJ2-7 better. The CDR3 extends over 16 amino acids. Germline V CDR1 and CDR2: MNHEY, SVGAGI. The CDR3 loop is CASSYLGGRAGYEQYF. CDR3 nucleotide sequence: TGTGCCAGCAGTTACTTAGGCGGGAGGGCCGGGTACGAGCAGTACTTC.

The rearrangement joins TRBV7-8 to TRBJ1-2; 7 bases fit TRBD1. CDR3 length: 14 residues. The trim removed 5 bases at V and 7 bases at J, leaving 10 bases unmatched. The V gene's germline CDR1 is SGHVS and CDR2 FQNEAQ. The DNA of the CDR3 is TGTGCCAGCAGCCAACGCACAGGGGCTGGTGGCTACACCTTC. It yields the protein CASSQRTGAGGYTF.

The chain combines TRBV11-3 with TRBJ2-1; 10 nucleotides line up with TRBD1. Germline V gene lookup returns CDR1 SGHNT and CDR2 YENEEA. This CDR3 is built from 15 residues. V dropped 5 bases and J dropped 4; count of bases not matched to a gene: 5. CDR3 nucleotide sequence: TGTGCCAGCAGCCCCGGGACAGGGGTTTACAATGAGCAGTTCTTC. Protein: CASSPGTGVYNEQFF.

The CDR3 loop is CASSPEIPEQFF. DNA for the CDR3: TGTGCCAGCTCACCTGAGATTCCTGAGCAGTTCTTC. This chain connects TRBV18 to TRBJ2-1; no firm D call. The CDR3 runs 12 residues. The germline V gene encodes CDR1 KGHSH and CDR2 LQKENI. Trimming cost V 3 bases and J 9 bases, with 9 bases left between them.

The CDR3 bases are TGTGCCAGCAGCTTAGGGTCGGTACTCATGAGAGAGACCCAGTACTTC. Translating gives CASSLGSVLMRETQYF. V usage is TRBV11-3 and J usage is TRBJ2-5; D call uncertain. The CDR3 is 16 residues long. The germline V gene encodes CDR1 SGHNT and CDR2 YENEEA. The V end lost 1 base, the J end lost 4 bases, and 16 bases lay between the germline ends.

The rearrangement joins TRBV7-9 to TRBJ2-2; a weak D match, TRBD2 (5 bases). The length of the CDR3 is 12 residues. The V gene's germline CDR1 is SEHNR and CDR2 FQNEAQ (reference sequence). The V end was cut by 5 bases, the J end by 6 bases, with 7 bases between. CDR3 amino acids: CASSPEAGELFF. The CDR3 bases are TGTGCCAGCAGCCCGGAGGCCGGGGAGCTGTTTTTT.

The chain couples TRBV5-1 to TRBJ1-6; D perhaps matches TRBD1 (6 bases). This CDR3 region has 14 residues. Germline lookup yields CDR1 SGHRS and CDR2 YFSETQ. Deletions cut 6 bases from V and 4 bases from J, with 11 bases between. In DNA, the CDR3 is TGCGCCAGCACAGCAGGGGAATATAATTCACCCCTCCACTTT. Amino acid sequence: CASTAGEYNSPLHF. The variable domain in full, completed from reference TRBV5-1 and TRBJ1-6, reads KAGVTQTPRYLIKTRGQQVTLSCSPISGHRSVSWYQQTPGQGLQFLFEYFSETQRNKGNFPGRFSGRQFSNSRSEMNVSTLELGDSALYLCASTAGEYNSPLHFGNGTRLTVT.

Concerning this clone itself: Other DNA sequences from this sample encode an identical CDR3 as well. V and J are TRBV18 and TRBJ2-5; 8 bases match TRBD1. Germline lookup yields CDR1 KGHSH and CDR2 LQKENI. The ends lost 3 bases at V and 5 bases at J; junction bases unmatched: 2. CDR3 length equals 13 residues. CDR3 bases: TGTGCCAGCTCACCGGCAGGGGGCGAGACCCAGTACTTC. It translates to CASSPAGGETQYF.

J is TRBJ1-2 and V is TRBV6-1; 7 bases match TRBD1. Germline CDR1 is MNHNS and CDR2 is SASEGT. V lost 4 bases to trimming and J lost 8 bases; unmatched junction nucleotides: 4. The CDR3 is made up of 12 amino acids. The CDR3 DNA is TGTGCCAGCAGTGTTAGGGGGCAGGGCTACACCTTC. Translating gives CASSVRGQGYTF.

This rearrangement joins TRBV5-6 to TRBJ2-7; the match to TRBD1 covers 9 bases. After removal of 0 bases from V and 6 bases from J, the junction contained 7 bases not matched to a gene. CDR1 and CDR2 (germline): SGHDT, YYEEEE. This CDR3 region has 15 residues. CDR3 residues: CASSLETGGSGEQYF. The CDR3 coding sequence is TGTGCCAGCAGCTTGGAGACAGGGGGATCTGGCGAGCAGTACTTC.

CDR3 DNA sequence: TGTGCCAGTAGTCCCCCCAACCCGGGACAGGGAGTTCGAGAGCAGTTCTTC. As protein: CASSPPNPGQGVREQFF. This chain connects TRBV19 to TRBJ2-1, with 9 nucleotides matching TRBD1. This CDR3 is 17 amino acids long. V shed 5 bases, J shed 10 bases, and the junction held 18 bases outside the gene matches. Germline loops: CDR1 LNHDA, CDR2 SQIVND (reference sequence).

V gene TRBV5-1 combines with J gene TRBJ2-1; 10 positions agree with TRBD1. The V gene end was trimmed by 3 bases and the J gene end by 2 bases; junction bases not matched to a gene: 5. This CDR3 has 16 residues. Germline CDR1 SGHRS, CDR2 YFSETQ. DNA of the CDR3: TGCGCCAGCAGCTCATGGGGACAGGGGACCTACAATGAGCAGTTCTTC. As protein: CASSSWGQGTYNEQFF.

This clone was detected only once. The rearrangement uses TRBV5-6 and TRBJ2-3; D is possibly TRBD1 (6 bases). This CDR3 comprises 15 residues. The germline V gene encodes CDR1 SGHDT and CDR2 YYEEEE. The V gene lost 1 base and the J gene lost 4 bases, with 13 bases spanning the gap. CDR3 region: CASSLKTGRADTQYF. The DNA for the CDR3 is TGTGCCAGCAGCTTGAAAACAGGGCGGGCAGATACGCAGTATTTT. Complete variable domain (other parts from reference TRBV5-6 and TRBJ2-3): DAGVTQSPTHLIKTRGQQVTLRCSPKSGHDTVSWYQQALGQGPQFIFQYYEEEERQRGNFPDRFSGHQFPNYSSELNVNALLLGDSALYLCASSLKTGRADTQYFGPGTRLTVL.

In this sample, this clone turned up a few times. This sequence joins TRBV28 and TRBJ1-5, with TRBD1 identical over 8 bases. Trimming took 3 bases from V and 0 from J; bases not matched to a gene: 7. Germline-derived CDR1 and CDR2 are MDHEN and SYDVKM. This CDR3 spans 17 amino acids. The CDR3 DNA reads TGTGCCAGCAGTTTGGTCCAGGGGGCGAATAGCAATCAGCCCCAGCATTTT. This translates into CASSLVQGANSNQPQHF.

The gene calls are TRBV4-1 and TRBJ1-1; D gene unclear. The CDR3 consists of 12 residues. Germline-derived CDR1 and CDR2 are MGHRA and YSYEKL. Trimming pared 5 bases from V and 4 bases from J, leaving 8 bases between. DNA for the CDR3: TGCGCCAGCAGCATGGGAGTCACTGAAGCTTTCTTT. Its protein product is CASSMGVTEAFF.

CDR3 coding DNA: TGCAGCGTGACATTCCGGGACAGGGCTCAAGAGACCCAGTACTTC. Its protein is CSVTFRDRAQETQYF. This chain links TRBV29-1 with TRBJ2-5, with TRBD1 matching 9 bases. Germline lookup yields CDR1 SQVTM and CDR2 ANQGSEA. The CDR3 consists of 15 residues. The ends lost 6 bases at V and 2 bases at J; junction bases unmatched: 10. The full variable domain, in which reference TRBV29-1 and TRBJ2-5 provide the parts outside the CDR3, is SAVISQKPSRDICQRGTSLTIQCQVDSQVTMMFWYRQQPGQSLTLIATANQGSEATYESGFVIDKFPISRPNLTFSTLTVSNMSPEDSSIYLCSVTFRDRAQETQYFGPGTRLLVL.

There are a few counts of this clone. The rearrangement links TRBV15 to TRBJ2-1; 7 positions agree with TRBD2. After removal of 3 bases from V and 4 bases from J, the junction contained 6 bases not matched to a gene. The CDR3 has 15 amino acids. Germline values: CDR1 LNHNV, CDR2 YYDKDF (reference sequence). The chain's CDR3 is CATSRSLSGYNEQFF. As DNA, the CDR3 is TGTGCCACCAGCAGGTCCCTTAGCGGGTACAATGAGCAGTTCTTC.

The chain employs TRBV5-1 and TRBJ2-2; 10 nucleotides line up with TRBD1. With 3 bases clipped from V and 5 bases from J, the junction kept 4 bases outside the gene matches. The CDR3 contains 15 residues. The germline gives CDR1 SGHRS, CDR2 YFSETQ. CDR3 residues: CASSSGQGVTGELFF. CDR3 nucleotide sequence: TGCGCCAGCAGCTCCGGACAGGGGGTAACCGGGGAGCTGTTTTTT.

The rearrangement uses TRBV7-2 and TRBJ2-7; D unresolved. This CDR3 contains 13 residues. Germline V gene sequence: CDR1 SGHTA, CDR2 FQGNSA. Trimming cost V 1 base and J 7 bases, with 11 bases left between them. The CDR3 spells CASSLDSSLEQYF. The CDR3 DNA reads TGTGCCAGCAGCTTAGACTCGTCCCTGGAGCAGTACTTC.

V is TRBV4-2 and J is TRBJ2-5, with a weak D call TRBD2 (6 bases). Trimming took off 4 bases at V and 2 bases at J, with 11 bases between the two ends. There are 14 residues in the CDR3. CDR1 is LGHNA and CDR2 is YNFKEQ in the germline V gene. DNA of the CDR3: TGTGCCAGCAGCCTTAGCGGTCGTCAAGAGACCCAGTACTTC. It codes for CASSLSGRQETQYF.

This clone was counted once. This chain joins TRBV25-1 and TRBJ1-2, with D possibly being TRBD1 (6 bases). CDR3 length: 17 residues. V was shortened by 4 bases and J by 2 bases, with 20 bases between the two germline ends. Germline-derived CDR1 and CDR2 are MGHDK and SYGVNS. CDR3 nucleotide sequence: TGTGCCAGCAGTGGCCCGGGAGGGGGAGGATGGAACTATGGCTACACCTTC. It is translated as CASSGPGGGGWNYGYTF.

The gene calls are TRBV7-9 and TRBJ1-5, with 8 bases aligning to TRBD1. V was pared by 5 bases and J by 7 bases, with 7 bases of the junction left unmatched. Looked up from germline, CDR1 is SEHNR and CDR2 is FQNEAQ (reference sequence). The CDR3 contains 14 residues. CDR3 bases: TGTGCCAGCAGCCCCTTACAGGGGGAACAGCCCCAGCATTTT. It specifies CASSPLQGEQPQHF.

The genes are TRBV5-8 and TRBJ2-6; a weak D match, TRBD1 (5 bases). Germline values: CDR1 SGHTS, CDR2 YDEGEE. V lost 1 base to trimming and J lost 4 bases, with 12 bases between them. CDR3 length: 16 amino acids. CDR3: CASSLFQGPGANVLTF. As DNA, the CDR3 is TGTGCCAGCAGCTTGTTCCAGGGCCCAGGGGCCAACGTCCTGACTTTC.

This clone was seen only once. The sample holds other DNA sequences that translate to the same CDR3. The chain couples TRBV9 to TRBJ2-7; TRBD1 agrees at 11 bases. The V segment lost 3 bases and the J segment 3 bases; nucleotides outside the gene matches: 2. Germline V gives CDR1 SGDLS, CDR2 YYNGEE. The CDR3 is made up of 14 amino acids. In DNA, the CDR3 is TGTGCCAGCAGCGCAGGGACAGGGGGCTACGAGCAGTACTTC. Translating it yields CASSAGTGGYEQYF.

The chain recombines TRBV9 with TRBJ2-7; 8 nucleotides line up with TRBD1. The CDR3 is 15 residues long. The junction had 10 bases not matched to a gene; V was cut back by 4 bases and J by 4 bases. Looked up from germline, CDR1 is SGDLS and CDR2 is YYNGEE. The CDR3 protein is CASSPRQGISYEQYF. The CDR3 DNA reads as TGTGCCAGCAGCCCACGACAGGGGATCTCTTACGAGCAGTACTTC.

The chain has TRBV7-2 and TRBJ2-1, with 7 bases aligning to TRBD2. From germline, CDR1 is SGHTA and CDR2 FQGNSA. V was clipped by 8 bases and J by 5 bases; unmatched bases: 15. The CDR3 has 16 amino acids. The CDR3 reads CASGQDGTIGNNEQFF. CDR3 bases: TGTGCCAGCGGCCAAGACGGGACTATTGGTAACAATGAGCAGTTCTTC.